The clone carrying this TCR beta chain was counted a single time. Trimming left V 2 bases short and J 4 bases short, with 12 bases between. Per the germline V gene, CDR1 is MNHEY and CDR2 is SMNVEV (reference sequence). This CDR3 contains 14 residues. This entry belongs to a study of blood T cell repertoires in COVID-19. The wider study: Spain, Italy and the United States supplied samples that represented acute and convalescent COVID-19. In each case, the material was cDNA or gDNA derived from T cells, B-cell-depleted T cells, or PBMCs.

Per the study methods: Reference gene primer amplification gave nucleated cell count estimates. TCRdb's table, derived via immunoSEQ multiplex PCR, lists solely in-frame clones and lacks some. Clone size and the V and J calls come from that table; the DNA yielded D and trimming. The sample has tens of thousands of clones, about 91% seen once. Material: peripheral blood. V gene TRBV27 combines with J gene TRBJ2-7; no clear D gene. The clonotype originates from a woman aged 70-85 years with acute or convalescent COVID-19. The CDR3 spells CASSLSSPGYEQYF. The DNA of the CDR3 is TGTGCCAGCAGTTTAAGCAGCCCCGGGTACGAGCAGTACTTC.